The sequence of this T cell receptor (beta chain) was determined in a study of blood T cell repertoires in COVID-19. Turning to the study itself: Samples taken during acute and convalescent COVID-19 were collected in the United States, Italy and Spain. PBMCs, B-cell-depleted T cells, or T cells provided the cDNA or gDNA that made up the material.

Repertoires were generated with immunoSEQ multiplex PCR, while TCRdb's copy carries only in-frame clones and drops some. Of roughly 87,000 clones listed, about 88% are singletons. Trimming took 1 base from V and 1 from J; bases not matched to a gene: 2. Germline CDR1 and CDR2: LNHNV and YYDKDF (reference sequence). This CDR3 contains 15 residues. The chain has TRBV15 and TRBJ2-7, with 9 bases fitting TRBD2. Sequences were obtained from peripheral blood. The sequence came from a woman at least 80 years old with active COVID-19. CDR3 amino acids: CATSRVAGGSYEQYF. The CDR3 nucleotides are TGTGCCACCAGCAGAGTGGCGGGAGGGTCCTACGAGCAGTACTTC.